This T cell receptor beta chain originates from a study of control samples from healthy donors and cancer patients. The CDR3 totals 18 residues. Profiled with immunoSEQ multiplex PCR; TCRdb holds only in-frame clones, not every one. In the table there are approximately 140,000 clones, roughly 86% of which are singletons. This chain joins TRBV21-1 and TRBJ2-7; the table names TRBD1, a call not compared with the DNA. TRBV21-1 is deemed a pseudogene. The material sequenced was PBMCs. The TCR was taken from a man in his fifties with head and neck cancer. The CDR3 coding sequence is TGTGCCAGCAGCTGGAGGACAATTTGGGGACAGAGGCCCTACGAGCAGTACTTC. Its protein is CASSWRTIWGQRPYEQYF.